This T cell receptor (beta chain) was sequenced in a study of blood T cell repertoires in COVID-19. The overall study: Nucleic acid was either cDNA or gDNA, and it came from T cells, B-cell-depleted T cells, or PBMCs.

In the original workflow: Reference gene primers were amplified, and this amplification served to estimate nucleated cell counts. The method was immunoSEQ multiplex PCR; TCRdb's version includes in-frame clones alone and lacks a portion of them. V, J and clone size derive from that table, while D and trimming were established from the DNA sequence. The sample lists roughly 70,000 clones; 76% were seen once. Seattle patients were enrolled during active infection and followed longitudinally. The germline V and J ends were trimmed by 3 bases and 0 bases, with 18 bases remaining between them. There are 18 residues in the CDR3. CDR1 is SGHAT and CDR2 is FQNNGV in the germline V gene.

The clonotype comes from a man between 60 and 70 years old with COVID-19, enrolled during active disease. Sample: peripheral blood. J is TRBJ1-3 and V is TRBV11-2; D call uncertain. The CDR3 is CASSFGLLQDFSGNTIYF. CDR3 nucleotide sequence: TGTGCCAGCAGCTTTGGATTGCTTCAGGACTTCTCTGGAAACACCATATATTTT. The whole variable domain, filled in from reference TRBV11-2 and TRBJ1-3, reads EAGVAQSPRYKIIEKRQSVAFWCNPISGHATLYWYQQILGQGPKLLIQFQNNGVVDDSQLPKDRFSAERLKGVDSTLKIQPAKLEDSAVYLCASSFGLLQDFSGNTIYFGEGSWLTVV.